A single sample is the source of the 17 T cell receptor beta chains below, sequenced in a study of vaccination and CD4 T cells after COVID-19. Antigen specificity for these receptors is unknown. Treatment meaning: approximately nine-day PBMC culture with coronavirus spike peptide pools or control peptides (ViraFEST assay). Cultured CD4+ T cell DNA was sequenced using the Oncomine TCR Beta short-read assay. MiXCR was run by TCRdb on the PCR reads, yielding one entry per CDR3 protein. Among about 21,000 distinct CDR3 sequences listed, around 62% were seen once. The input for sequencing was CD4+ T cells from blood, cultured in vitro, taken before SARS-CoV-2 vaccination. These receptors all come from a human donor who received a COVID-19 vaccine.

V is TRBV12-3 or TRBV12-4 and J is TRBJ1-2, with D possibly being TRBD1 (6 bases). The ends were cut back, 5 bases at V and 3 bases at J, with 19 bases in the middle. The CDR3 is made up of 16 amino acids. Here the CDR3 reads CASSTDFRGTDYGYTF. CDR3 nucleotide sequence: TGTGCCAGCAGTACAGACTTCAGGGGTACTGACTATGGCTACACCTTC.

V is TRBV7-2 and J is TRBJ2-7; D is possibly TRBD2 (6 bases). Germline CDR1 SGHTA, CDR2 FQGNSA. Trimming left V 1 base short and J 4 bases short, with 11 bases between. CDR3 size: 14 residues. Here the CDR3 reads CASSLVGGEYEQYF. The CDR3 bases are TGTGCCAGCAGCTTAGTCGGAGGGGAATACGAGCAGTACTTC. The variable domain in full, completed from reference TRBV7-2 and TRBJ2-7, reads GAGVSQSPSNKVTEKGKDVELRCDPISGHTALYWYRQSLGQGLEFLIYFQGNSAPDKSGLPSDRFSAERTGGSVSTLTIQRTQQEDSAVYLCASSLVGGEYEQYFGPGTRLTVT.

The J gene is TRBJ1-2, the V gene TRBV30, with unresolved D. The length of the CDR3 is 14 residues. Per germline, CDR1 GTSNPN and CDR2 SVGIG (reference sequence). Trimming shortened V by 1 base and J by 4 bases, and 13 bases separated the two germline ends. As DNA, the CDR3 is TGTGCCTGGAGTGCCCTTCGGGGAACCTATGGCTACACCTTC. Its protein product is CAWSALRGTYGYTF.

The chain carries TRBV20-1 and TRBJ1-2; 8 positions match TRBD1. CDR1 is DFQATT, CDR2 SNEGSKA, per germline (reference sequence). The V and J ends lost 6 bases and 4 bases, in that order; junction bases with no gene match: 7. The CDR3 loop spans 13 amino acids. This CDR3 reads CSAQQGVFYGYTF. As DNA, the CDR3 is TGCAGTGCCCAACAGGGGGTCTTCTATGGCTACACCTTC.

The rearrangement joins TRBV30 to TRBJ1-6; no firm D call. CDR1 GTSNPN and CDR2 SVGIG come from the germline V gene (reference sequence). The CDR3 covers 14 residues. Trimming took 3 bases from V and 7 from J, leaving 13 bases between them. Here the CDR3 reads CAWRGKAGNSPLHF. The CDR3 nucleotides read TGTGCCTGGAGGGGAAAAGCTGGGAATTCACCCCTCCACTTT.

This clonotype was observed once. This rearrangement joins TRBV19 to TRBJ1-2; 9 bases map to TRBD1. The length of the CDR3 is 14 residues. V lost 4 bases and J lost 6; bases outside the gene matches: 6. Per the germline V gene, CDR1 is LNHDA and CDR2 is SQIVND (reference sequence). The CDR3 DNA is TGTGCCAGTAGTAACCCGGGACAGGGCCATGGCTACACCTTC. Its protein is CASSNPGQGHGYTF.

The chain joins TRBV20-1 to TRBJ1-6; D is unclear. CDR1 is DFQATT and CDR2 is SNEGSKA in the germline V gene (reference sequence). The CDR3 sequence is 13 residues long. Trimming left V 1 base short and J 4 bases short, with 5 bases between. Here the CDR3 DNA reads TGCAGTGCTAGAGCCCAGTATAATTCACCCCTCCACTTT. Its translation is CSARAQYNSPLHF.

This clonotype was recorded a few times. This chain connects TRBV20-1 to TRBJ1-2; 10 positions match TRBD1. The CDR3 runs to 15 residues. The ends lost 0 bases at V and 4 bases at J; junction bases unmatched: 5. Germline CDR1 reads DFQATT; CDR2 reads SNEGSKA (reference sequence). CDR3 loop: CSARDDRGRSYGYTF. In DNA form, the CDR3 reads TGCAGTGCTAGAGATGACAGGGGGCGTAGCTATGGCTACACCTTC.

The chain links TRBV20-1 to TRBJ2-7; 7 bases align to TRBD1. V trimming: 2 bases; J trimming: 2 bases; junction bases outside the gene matches: 12. Germline CDR1 reads DFQATT; CDR2 reads SNEGSKA (reference sequence). The CDR3 is made up of 16 amino acids. CDR3 in DNA: TGCAGTGCTAGACCGTGGACAGGCGAAATGACCTACGAGCAGTACTTC. Translated, it gives CSARPWTGEMTYEQYF.

The chain has TRBV20-1 and TRBJ2-7; 7 nucleotides match TRBD2. The CDR3 length is 15 residues. V lost 3 bases, J lost 3 bases, and 11 bases stayed unmatched. Per the germline V gene, CDR1 is DFQATT and CDR2 is SNEGSKA (reference sequence). The CDR3 protein is CSASGGSPWGYEQYF. In nucleotides, the CDR3 is TGCAGTGCTAGCGGGGGGTCCCCTTGGGGCTACGAGCAGTACTTC.

The chain carries TRBV6-1 and TRBJ2-5; maybe TRBD1 (6 bases). This CDR3 has 15 residues. The V and J ends lost 5 bases and 1 base respectively, with 14 bases between them. Germline V gene sequence: CDR1 MNHNS, CDR2 SASEGT. DNA for the CDR3: TGTGCCAGCAGTCCCCCAGGACAGATCCAAGAGACCCAGTACTTC. Translating it yields CASSPPGQIQETQYF.

The rearrangement joins TRBV6-1 to TRBJ1-6; 7 positions agree with TRBD1. From germline, CDR1 is MNHNS and CDR2 SASEGT. CDR3 size: 15 residues. The V gene end was trimmed by 6 bases and the J gene end by 5 bases; junction bases not matched to a gene: 7. This CDR3 is CASRTGQADNSPLHF. CDR3 bases: TGTGCCAGCAGGACCGGACAGGCGGATAATTCACCCCTCCACTTT.

In its sample, this clonotype is medium-sized (0.01 to 0.1%). This rearrangement joins TRBV30 to TRBJ2-5; no clear D. Trimming removed 0 bases at V and 5 bases at J, with 4 bases between. From germline, CDR1 is GTSNPN and CDR2 SVGIG (reference sequence). The CDR3 contains 11 residues. The CDR3 reads CAWSVLETQYF. In nucleotides, the CDR3 is TGTGCCTGGAGTGTTCTCGAGACCCAGTACTTC.

This chain connects TRBV25-1 to TRBJ1-3, with unresolved D. The CDR3 totals 14 residues. The V gene lost 1 base and the J gene lost 0 bases, with 4 bases spanning the gap. Germline V gives CDR1 MGHDK, CDR2 SYGVNS. CDR3 region: CASSEFRSGNTIYF. The CDR3 coding sequence is TGTGCCAGCAGTGAATTCCGCTCTGGAAACACCATATATTTT. Variable domain in full (rest from reference TRBV25-1 and TRBJ1-3): EADIYQTPRYLVIGTGKKITLECSQTMGHDKMYWYQQDPGMELHLIHYSYGVNSTEKGDLSSESTVSRIRTEHFPLTLESARPSHTSQYLCASSEFRSGNTIYFGEGSWLTVV.

This chain links TRBV7-3 with TRBJ2-5; D possibly uses TRBD1 or TRBD2 (5 bases each). The CDR3 is 16 residues long. The V gene's germline CDR1 is SGHTA and CDR2 FQGTGA. V lost 5 bases to trimming and J lost 9 bases, with 25 bases between them. The CDR3: CASSHILRQKVGAQYF. As DNA, the CDR3 is TGTGCCAGCAGCCACATCTTGAGACAGAAGGTGGGAGCCCAGTACTTC.

The V gene is TRBV19, the J gene TRBJ1-2; 12 bases fit TRBD1. Germline V gene lookup returns CDR1 LNHDA and CDR2 SQIVND (reference sequence). The CDR3 is 17 amino acids. V lost 7 bases to trimming and J lost 0 bases; unmatched junction nucleotides: 9. The DNA of the CDR3 is TGTGCCAGTACCTACCGGGACAGGGGGCCTACTAACTATGGCTACACCTTC. Translating gives CASTYRDRGPTNYGYTF.

This chain uses TRBV20-1 with TRBJ2-3; 9 positions match TRBD2. Per the germline V gene, CDR1 is DFQATT and CDR2 is SNEGSKA (reference sequence). This CDR3 comprises 18 residues. Germline trimming cut 0 bases from V and 2 bases from J; bases unmatched to any gene: 12. For the CDR3, the DNA is TGCAGTGCTAGAGACGGCGTAATAGCGGGGGCCACCACAGATACGCAGTATTTT. Translating gives CSARDGVIAGATTDTQYF.